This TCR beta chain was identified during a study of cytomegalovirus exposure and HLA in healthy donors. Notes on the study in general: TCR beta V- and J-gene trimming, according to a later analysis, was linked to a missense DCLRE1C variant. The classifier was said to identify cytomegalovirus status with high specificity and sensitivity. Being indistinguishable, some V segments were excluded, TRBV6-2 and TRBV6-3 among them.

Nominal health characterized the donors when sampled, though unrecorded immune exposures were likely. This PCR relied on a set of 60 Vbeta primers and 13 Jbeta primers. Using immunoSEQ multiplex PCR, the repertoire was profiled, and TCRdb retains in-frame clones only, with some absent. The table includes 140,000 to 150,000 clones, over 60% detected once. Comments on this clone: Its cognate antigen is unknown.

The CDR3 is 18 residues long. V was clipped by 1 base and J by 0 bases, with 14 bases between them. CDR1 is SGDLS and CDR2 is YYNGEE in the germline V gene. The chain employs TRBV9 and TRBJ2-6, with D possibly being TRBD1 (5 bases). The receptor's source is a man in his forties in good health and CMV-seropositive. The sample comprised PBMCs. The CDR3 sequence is CASSVYGAGDSGANVLTF. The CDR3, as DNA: TGTGCCAGCAGCGTATATGGGGCTGGAGACTCTGGGGCCAACGTCCTGACTTTC.